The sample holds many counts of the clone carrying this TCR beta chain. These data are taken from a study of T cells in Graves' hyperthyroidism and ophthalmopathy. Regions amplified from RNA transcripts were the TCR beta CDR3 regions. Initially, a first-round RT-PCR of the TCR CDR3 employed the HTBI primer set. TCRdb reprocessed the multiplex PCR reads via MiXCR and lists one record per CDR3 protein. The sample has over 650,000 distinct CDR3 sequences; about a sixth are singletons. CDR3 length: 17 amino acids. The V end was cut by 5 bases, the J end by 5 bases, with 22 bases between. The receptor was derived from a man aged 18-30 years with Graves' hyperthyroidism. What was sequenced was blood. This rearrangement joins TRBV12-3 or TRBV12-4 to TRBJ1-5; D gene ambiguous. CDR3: CASSPSGPGSGYQPQHF. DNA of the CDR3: TGTGCCAGCAGTCCCAGTGGACCCGGGTCGGGTTATCAGCCCCAGCATTTT.